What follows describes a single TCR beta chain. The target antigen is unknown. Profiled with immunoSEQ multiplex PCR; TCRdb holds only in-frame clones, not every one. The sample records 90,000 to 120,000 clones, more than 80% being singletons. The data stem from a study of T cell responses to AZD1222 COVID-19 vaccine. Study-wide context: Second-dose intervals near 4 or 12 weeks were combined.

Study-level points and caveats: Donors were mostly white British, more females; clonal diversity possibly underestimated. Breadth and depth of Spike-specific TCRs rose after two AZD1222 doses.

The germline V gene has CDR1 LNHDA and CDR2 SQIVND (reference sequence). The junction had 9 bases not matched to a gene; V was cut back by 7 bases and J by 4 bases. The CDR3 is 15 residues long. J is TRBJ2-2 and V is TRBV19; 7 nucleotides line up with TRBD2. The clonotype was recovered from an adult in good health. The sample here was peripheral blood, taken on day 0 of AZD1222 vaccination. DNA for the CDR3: TGTGCCAGTACCCCCGCGCTAGCGGTCACCGGGGAGCTGTTTTTT. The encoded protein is CASTPALAVTGELFF.